This TCR beta chain was retrieved from a study of blood T cell repertoires in COVID-19. Overall study context: Sources were T cells, B-cell-depleted T cells, or PBMCs; the material itself was cDNA or gDNA.

CDR3 length equals 15 residues. CDR1 and CDR2 (germline): ENHRY, SYGVKD. Trimming cost V 4 bases and J 3 bases, with 14 bases left between them. Produced via immunoSEQ multiplex PCR; TCRdb's table is partial and in-frame only. The table lists about 220,000 clones, roughly 82% of them singletons. The chain employs TRBV10-3 and TRBJ2-3; D call uncertain. The source material was peripheral blood. The source of this sequence is a man in his fifties or sixties with active or convalescent COVID-19. Here the CDR3 reads CAISGVAPFTDTQYF. CDR3 coding DNA: TGTGCCATCAGTGGAGTTGCACCCTTTACAGATACGCAGTATTTT.